This paragraph reports one TCR beta chain. Its antigen is unidentified. This record comes from a study of cytomegalovirus exposure and HLA in healthy donors. Notes on the study in general: Specific recognition of CMV antigens was confirmed in vitro for a few chains (all CMV-associated). Earlier results showed most TCR beta V segments being productive about 90% or about 30% of the time.

This PCR relied on a set of 60 Vbeta primers and 13 Jbeta primers. Measured with immunoSEQ multiplex PCR; TCRdb has only the in-frame clones, and not every one. The table has tens of thousands of clones, 70% to 85% seen once. Sequenced material: PBMCs. The sequence came from a man aged 45 to 65 in good health and CMV-seronegative.

CDR3 sequence reads: CASSLIAYNNEQFF. The CDR3 coding sequence is TGTGCCAGCAGCCTCATAGCATACAACAATGAGCAGTTCTTC. The chain combines TRBV7-8 with TRBJ2-1, with no clear D. The ends were cut back, 5 bases at V and 5 bases at J, with 13 bases in the middle. This CDR3 is 14 amino acids long. Germline lookup yields CDR1 SGHVS and CDR2 FQNEAQ.